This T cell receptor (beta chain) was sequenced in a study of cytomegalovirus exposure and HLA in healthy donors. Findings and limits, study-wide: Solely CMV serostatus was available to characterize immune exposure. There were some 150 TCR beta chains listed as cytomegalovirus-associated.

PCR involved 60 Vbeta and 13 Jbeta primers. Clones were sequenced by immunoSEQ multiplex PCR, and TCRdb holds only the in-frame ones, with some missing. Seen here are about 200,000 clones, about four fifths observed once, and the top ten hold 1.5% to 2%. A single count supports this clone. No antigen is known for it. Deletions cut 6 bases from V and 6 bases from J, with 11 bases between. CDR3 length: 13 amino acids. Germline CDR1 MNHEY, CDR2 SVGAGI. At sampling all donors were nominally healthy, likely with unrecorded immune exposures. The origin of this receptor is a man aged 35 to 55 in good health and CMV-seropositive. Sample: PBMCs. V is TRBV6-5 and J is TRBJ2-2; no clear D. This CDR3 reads CASSRKWPGELFF. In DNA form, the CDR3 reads TGTGCCAGCAGCCGAAAGTGGCCCGGGGAGCTGTTTTTT.